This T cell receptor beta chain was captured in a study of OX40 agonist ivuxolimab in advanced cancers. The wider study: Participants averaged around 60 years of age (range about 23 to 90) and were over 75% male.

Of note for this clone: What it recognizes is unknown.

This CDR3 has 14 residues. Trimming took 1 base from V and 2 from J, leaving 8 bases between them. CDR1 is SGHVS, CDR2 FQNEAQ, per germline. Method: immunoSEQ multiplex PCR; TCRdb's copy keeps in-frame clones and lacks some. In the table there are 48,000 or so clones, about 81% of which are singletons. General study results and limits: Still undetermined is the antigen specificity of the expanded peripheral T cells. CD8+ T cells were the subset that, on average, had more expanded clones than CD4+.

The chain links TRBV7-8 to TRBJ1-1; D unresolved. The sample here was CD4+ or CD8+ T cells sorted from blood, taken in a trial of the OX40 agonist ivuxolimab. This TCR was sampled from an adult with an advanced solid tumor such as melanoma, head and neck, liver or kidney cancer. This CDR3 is CASSLGGENTEAFF. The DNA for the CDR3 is TGTGCCAGCAGCTTAGGTGGGGAAAACACTGAAGCTTTCTTT.